This T cell receptor (beta chain) was sequenced in a study of regulatory T cells in long-lasting Graves disease (dated by TCRdb to the early 2020s). Broadly, across the study: Newly diagnosed Graves' disease patients had taken antithyroid drugs for less than 3 months. A total of around 35 samples underwent TCR sequencing: approximately 13 from persistent and about 20 from newly diagnosed Graves' disease patients. Peripheral blood TCR sequencing and RNA sequencing compared persistent Graves' disease patients with newly diagnosed Graves' disease patients. The study took place in China and was registered as a clinical trial.

Results the study describes overall, beyond this receptor: The small sample size was acknowledged by the authors as a limitation that may reduce accuracy. Patients with persistent disease shared more public clonotypes (fewer than 3,000) than newly diagnosed patients did (about 970). Sequencing and analysis were limited to the TCR beta chain. Compared with newly diagnosed patients, persistent Graves' disease patients had lower TCR Shannon entropy and fewer highly expanded clones, which suggests clonal expansion. The study examined only peripheral blood because the primary lesion, thyroid tissue, could not be accessed. Persistent disease showed preferential use of TRBV28, TRBJ1-2 and TRBJ2-5, whereas newly diagnosed disease favored TRBV20-1 and TRBJ2-1.

The CDR3 starts with the cysteine, ends with the phenylalanine, and has 12 residues. Here the CDR3 DNA is all that survives: 36 bases in frame from base 1. V is reduced by 4 bases and J by 10 bases, leaving a spacing of 13 bases between them. In the germline V gene, CDR1 corresponds to SGHVS and CDR2 to FNYEAQ. This specimen's time point label, per the study, means: newly diagnosed GD, antithyroid drugs for less than 3 months. RNA was extracted from PBMCs in TRIzol for both TCR sequencing and RNA sequencing. Graves' disease was diagnosed according to American Thyroid Association guidelines. Patients for the study were recruited at an endocrinology department in Xi'an, China. Each patient gave around 9 milliliters of peripheral blood, collected in an EDTA anticoagulant tube. Ficoll Paque Plus density gradient separation was used to isolate PBMCs, and no further T cell sorting was done. RNA quality was checked with an Agilent 2100 Bioanalyzer and agarose gel, and concentration with a NanoDrop 2000.

Concerning this clonotype: What antigen it recognizes has not been identified. Base quality data are lacking; no much larger clone is found one base away.

Libraries were prepared through multiplex PCR. These reads were obtained on an Illumina HiSeq 4000. iRepertoire HTBI primers and Arm-PCR amplification of CDR3 regions were used to construct TCR beta libraries. PCR products were gel purified before sequencing. The paper's data handling went like this. Gene usage analysis of CDR3 amino acid clonotypes used the 62 TRBV and around 13 TRBJ segments found across samples. COPE and FqMerger were used to merge the filtered high-quality paired reads into contigs. BLAST was used to align contigs to IMGT TRBV, TRBD and TRBJ reference genes, and CDR3 was defined according to IMGT. Any clonotype with a frequency above 0.1% was classified as a highly expanded clone. Shannon entropy was used to measure repertoire diversity, and the Gini coefficient was used to measure V-J evenness. Clonotypes shared by more than one individual were considered public. Through fastp at Q25 and MiXCR, TCRdb rebuilt clones from the public reads, retaining in-frame beta chains. Entries that share a CDR3 protein sequence are merged under the most common genes and DNA. The V and J calls and clone size are TCRdb's, not the authors'. This sample holds about half a million distinct CDR3 sequences; 12% were observed only once. The ten largest clones add up to about 8.9% of the sample.

A further study also used this sample, focusing on T cells in Graves' hyperthyroidism and ophthalmopathy. As the second study states: Stable Graves' hyperthyroidism was defined as no progression to ophthalmopathy during 18 months of follow-up. Hyperthyroidism patients were newly diagnosed, had a disease duration of under 2 months, and were aged 18 to 65 years. Patients with uncontrolled infections, other autoimmune diseases, pregnancy or lactation were excluded. Diagnoses were based on clinical symptoms, serum thyroxine and TRAb, thyroid ultrasound and orbital computed tomography. The first round of RT-PCR for the TCR CDR3 was performed with the HTBI primer set and the Qiagen OneStep RT-PCR kit. Most expanded thyroid clonotypes (frequency above 0.001) were also detected in blood, suggesting blood repertoires may reflect thyroid immune responses. In cross-validation, a model built on a 13 V-J signature told ophthalmopathy apart from stable hyperthyroidism with under 90% sensitivity and approximately 84% specificity, and in testing the same model reached 80%/75%. During validation, the model predicted progression to ophthalmopathy a median of about 6.3 months ahead of onset, with more than 55% sensitivity and roughly 75% specificity. To identify distinguishing TCR V-J signatures, a discovery cohort of about a hundred patients was used, comprising 43 with Graves' ophthalmopathy and under 60 with stable Graves' hyperthyroidism. Prospective prediction of ophthalmopathy was tested in an independent validation cohort of about 19 hyperthyroidism patients and some 17 patients who later progressed to ophthalmopathy. The roughly 94 discovery patients were randomly divided into training and test sets at a 7:3 ratio. The study also compared thyroid tissue and blood T-cell repertoires from a handful of Graves' hyperthyroidism patients. After sampling, hyperthyroidism patients received methimazole starting at 30 mg daily, and ophthalmopathy patients received high-dose intravenous methylprednisolone. Libraries were constructed in a second round of multiplex PCR, after which size selection and purification were carried out. Sequencing of the libraries was done on an Illumina HiSeq2000 using paired-end 100 bp reads. SOAPnuke was used to process the raw data, throwing out any read that contained adapters or uncalled bases, had a mean Phred below 15, or lacked an exact constant-primer or identifier match. COPE v1.2.5 was used to merge the high-quality paired reads, and each unique nucleotide sequence was defined as a clonotype. MiTCR v1.1 was used to align the clonotypes against IMGT TRBV, TRBD and TRBJ reference segments. The analysis was restricted to V-J combinations with a frequency above 0.0001, which together covered just over 98% of the repertoires. A TCS score was defined as the ratio between F50 (clonal expansion) and ExV (chaos), using BLOSUM62-based TCRdist between CDR3 peptides within each V-J. Welch's t-statistics and random forest reduced roughly 500 V-J features to 13, which were used in a naive Bayes classifier (R e1071). No statistical method was used to set the sample size in advance, and investigators knew the group allocation. TCR Vbeta CDR3 sequencing of 135 peripheral blood samples (over 40 ophthalmopathy, roughly 74 hyperthyroidism and around 17 progressor patients) is reported in the paper.

This TCR came from a woman aged 25 to 39 with Graves disease. Donor details come from another sample of the same person, matched by shared clones. Recombination connected TRBV7-6 to TRBJ1-2; TRBD1 is a weak D gene call, 5 bases matching. The sequences come from peripheral blood mononuclear cells (PBMCs), collected at new diagnosis, from a patient treated with antithyroid drugs. The DNA is as follows: TGTGCCAGCAGCTCGAGGGGCAGAGTCTACACCTTC. It specifies CASSSRGRVYTF.